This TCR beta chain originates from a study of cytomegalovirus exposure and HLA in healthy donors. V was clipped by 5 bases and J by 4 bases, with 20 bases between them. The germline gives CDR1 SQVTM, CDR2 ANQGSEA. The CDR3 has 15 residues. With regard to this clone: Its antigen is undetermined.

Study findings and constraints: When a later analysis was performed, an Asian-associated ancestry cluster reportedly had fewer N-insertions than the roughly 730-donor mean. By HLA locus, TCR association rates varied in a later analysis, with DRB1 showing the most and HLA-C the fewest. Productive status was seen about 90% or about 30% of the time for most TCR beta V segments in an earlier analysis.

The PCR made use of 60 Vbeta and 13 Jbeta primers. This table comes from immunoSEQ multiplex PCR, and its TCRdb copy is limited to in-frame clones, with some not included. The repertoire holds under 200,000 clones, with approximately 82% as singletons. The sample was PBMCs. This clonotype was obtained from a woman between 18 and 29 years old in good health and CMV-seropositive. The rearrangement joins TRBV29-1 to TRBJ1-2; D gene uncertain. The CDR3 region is CSVQVSSEEAYGYTF. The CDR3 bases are TGCAGCGTTCAGGTATCCTCGGAGGAGGCCTATGGCTACACCTTC.